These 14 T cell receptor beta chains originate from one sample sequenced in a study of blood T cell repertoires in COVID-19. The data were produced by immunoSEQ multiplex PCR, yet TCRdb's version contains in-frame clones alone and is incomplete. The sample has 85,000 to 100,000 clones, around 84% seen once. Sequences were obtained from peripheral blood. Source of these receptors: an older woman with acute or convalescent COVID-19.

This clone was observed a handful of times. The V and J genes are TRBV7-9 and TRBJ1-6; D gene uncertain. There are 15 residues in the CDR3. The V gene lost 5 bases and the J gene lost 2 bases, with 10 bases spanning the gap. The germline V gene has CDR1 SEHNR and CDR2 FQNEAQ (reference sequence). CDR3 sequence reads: CASSAPGAYNSPLHF. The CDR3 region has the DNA TGTGCCAGCAGCGCCCCGGGAGCCTATAATTCACCCCTCCACTTT.

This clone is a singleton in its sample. The CDR3 region has the DNA TGTGCCAGCAGTCCGGGACAGCAGCCCTACGAGCAGTACTTC. As protein: CASSPGQQPYEQYF. The chain couples TRBV28 to TRBJ2-7; 7 bases are shared with TRBD1. The CDR3 loop spans 14 amino acids. The ends lost 5 bases at V and 2 bases at J; junction bases unmatched: 6. Germline CDR1 reads MDHEN; CDR2 reads SYDVKM.

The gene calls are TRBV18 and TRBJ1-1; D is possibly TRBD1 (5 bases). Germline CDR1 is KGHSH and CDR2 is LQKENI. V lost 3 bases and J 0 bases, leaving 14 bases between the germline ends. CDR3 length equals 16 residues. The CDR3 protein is CASSPITGRMNTEAFF. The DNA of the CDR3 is TGTGCCAGCTCACCCATCACAGGCAGAATGAACACTGAAGCTTTCTTT.

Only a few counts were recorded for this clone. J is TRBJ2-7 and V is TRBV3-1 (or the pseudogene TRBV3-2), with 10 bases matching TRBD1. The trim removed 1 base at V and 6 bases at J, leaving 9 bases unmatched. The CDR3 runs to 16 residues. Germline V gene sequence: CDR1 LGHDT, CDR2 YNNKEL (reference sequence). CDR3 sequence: CASSQGSGQGLSEQYF. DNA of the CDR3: TGTGCCAGCAGCCAAGGATCGGGACAGGGGTTATCCGAGCAGTACTTC.

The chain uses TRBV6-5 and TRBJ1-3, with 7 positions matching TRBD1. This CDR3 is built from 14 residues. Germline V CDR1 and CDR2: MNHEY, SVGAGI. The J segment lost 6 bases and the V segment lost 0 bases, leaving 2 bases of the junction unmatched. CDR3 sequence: CASSYSQGKNTIYF. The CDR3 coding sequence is TGTGCCAGCAGTTACTCACAGGGGAAAAACACCATATATTTT.

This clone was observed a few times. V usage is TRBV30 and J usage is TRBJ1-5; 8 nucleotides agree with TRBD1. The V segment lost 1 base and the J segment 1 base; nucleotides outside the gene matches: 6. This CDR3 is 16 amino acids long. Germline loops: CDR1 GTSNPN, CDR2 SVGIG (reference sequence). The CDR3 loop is CAWSGTGGSSNQPQHF. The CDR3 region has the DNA TGTGCCTGGAGTGGCACAGGGGGAAGCAGCAATCAGCCCCAGCATTTT. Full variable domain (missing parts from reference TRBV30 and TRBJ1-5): SQTIHQWPATLVQPVGSPLSLECTVEGTSNPNLYWYRQAAGRGLQLLFYSVGIGQISSEVPQNLSASRPQDRQFILSSKKLLLSDSGFYLCAWSGTGGSSNQPQHFGDGTRLSIL.

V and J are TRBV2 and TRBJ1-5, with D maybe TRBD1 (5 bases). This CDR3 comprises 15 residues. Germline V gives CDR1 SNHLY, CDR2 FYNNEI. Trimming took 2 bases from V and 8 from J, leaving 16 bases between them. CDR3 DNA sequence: TGTGCCAGCAGTGAATATGGCGGGGGTGGGGAGCCCCAGCATTTT. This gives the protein CASSEYGGGGEPQHF.

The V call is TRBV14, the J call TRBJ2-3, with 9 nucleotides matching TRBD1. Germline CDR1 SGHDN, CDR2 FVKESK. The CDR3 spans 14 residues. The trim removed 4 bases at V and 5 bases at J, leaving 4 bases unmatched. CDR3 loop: CASSRDRAQDTQYF. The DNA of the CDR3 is TGTGCCAGCAGCCGGGACAGGGCGCAAGATACGCAGTATTTT. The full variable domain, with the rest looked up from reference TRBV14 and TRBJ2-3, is EAGVTQFPSHSVIEKGQTVTLRCDPISGHDNLYWYRRVMGKEIKFLLHFVKESKQDESGMPNNRFLAERTGGTYSTLKVQPAELEDSGVYFCASSRDRAQDTQYFGPGTRLTVL.

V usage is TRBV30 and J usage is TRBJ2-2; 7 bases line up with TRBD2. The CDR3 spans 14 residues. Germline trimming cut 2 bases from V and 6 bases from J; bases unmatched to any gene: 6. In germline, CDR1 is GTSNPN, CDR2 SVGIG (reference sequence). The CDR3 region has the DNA TGTGCCTGGAGTCCAGGGACTACCCCCGGGGAGCTGTTTTTT. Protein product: CAWSPGTTPGELFF. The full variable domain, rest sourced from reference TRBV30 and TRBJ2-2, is SQTIHQWPATLVQPVGSPLSLECTVEGTSNPNLYWYRQAAGRGLQLLFYSVGIGQISSEVPQNLSASRPQDRQFILSSKKLLLSDSGFYLCAWSPGTTPGELFFGEGSRLTVL.

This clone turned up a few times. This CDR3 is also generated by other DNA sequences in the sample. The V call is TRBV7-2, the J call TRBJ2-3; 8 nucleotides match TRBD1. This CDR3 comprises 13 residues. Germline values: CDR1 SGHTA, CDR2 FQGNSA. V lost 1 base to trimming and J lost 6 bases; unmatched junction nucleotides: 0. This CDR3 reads CASSLGTGDTQYF. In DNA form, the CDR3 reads TGTGCCAGCAGCTTAGGGACAGGGGATACGCAGTATTTT.

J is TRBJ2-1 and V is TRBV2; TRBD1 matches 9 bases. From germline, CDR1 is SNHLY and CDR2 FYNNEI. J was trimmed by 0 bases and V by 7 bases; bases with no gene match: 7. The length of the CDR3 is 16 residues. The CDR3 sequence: CASTGTGTPSYNEQFF. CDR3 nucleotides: TGTGCCAGCACCGGGACAGGGACCCCCTCCTACAATGAGCAGTTCTTC.

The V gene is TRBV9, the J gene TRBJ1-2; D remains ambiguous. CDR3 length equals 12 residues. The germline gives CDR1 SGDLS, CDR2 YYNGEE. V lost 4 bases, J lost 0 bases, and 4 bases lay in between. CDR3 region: CASSLTNYGYTF. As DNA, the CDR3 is TGTGCCAGCAGCCTTACTAACTATGGCTACACCTTC.

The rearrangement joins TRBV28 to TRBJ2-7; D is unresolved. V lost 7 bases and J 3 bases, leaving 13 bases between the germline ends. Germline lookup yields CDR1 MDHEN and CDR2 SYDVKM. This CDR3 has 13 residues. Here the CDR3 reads CASTRPPSYEQYF. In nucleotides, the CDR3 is TGTGCCAGCACCCGCCCCCCGAGCTACGAGCAGTACTTC.

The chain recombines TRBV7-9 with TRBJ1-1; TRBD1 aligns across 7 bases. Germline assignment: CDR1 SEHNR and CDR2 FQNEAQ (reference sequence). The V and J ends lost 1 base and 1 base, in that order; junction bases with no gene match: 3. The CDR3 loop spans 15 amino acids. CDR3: CASSLGDSRNTEAFF. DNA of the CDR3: TGTGCCAGCAGCTTAGGGGACAGCAGGAACACTGAAGCTTTCTTT.